The 29 T cell receptor beta chains presented below share a single source sample, sequenced in a study of blood T cell repertoires in COVID-19. The table came from immunoSEQ multiplex PCR; TCRdb's copy has only in-frame clones and leaves some out. The table shows roughly 140,000 clones, with 85% to 90% occurring only once. The sequencing sample was made of peripheral blood. Source of these receptors: a woman between 35 and 50 years old with acute or convalescent COVID-19.

The rearrangement uses TRBV12-3 or TRBV12-4 and TRBJ2-1; D may be TRBD1 (6 bases). Trimming stripped 9 bases from V and 8 bases from J, with 11 bases between. The CDR3 spans 11 residues. CDR3 coding DNA: TGTGCCAGTGAGGGGGACGATGAGCAGTTCTTC. Protein product: CASEGDDEQFF.

The rearrangement links TRBV18 to TRBJ2-5; TRBD2 aligns across 12 bases. V was pared by 2 bases and J by 4 bases, with 2 bases of the junction left unmatched. CDR1 KGHSH and CDR2 LQKENI come from the germline V gene. The CDR3 is made up of 15 amino acids. CDR3 nucleotide sequence: TGTGCCAGCTCACCAAGGGGACTAGCGGGAGAGACCCAGTACTTC. Amino acids: CASSPRGLAGETQYF.

The genes are TRBV19 and TRBJ1-2; tentative D call: TRBD1 (6 bases). Germline V gene lookup returns CDR1 LNHDA and CDR2 SQIVND (reference sequence). The V and J ends lost 4 bases and 0 bases respectively, with 12 bases between them. There are 15 residues in the CDR3. The CDR3 coding sequence is TGTGCCAGTAGTAGAGATCGACAGGCTAACTATGGCTACACCTTC. Protein sequence: CASSRDRQANYGYTF.

The rearrangement uses TRBV29-1 and TRBJ2-3; 8 positions agree with TRBD1. After removal of 6 bases from V and 1 base from J, the junction contained 6 bases not matched to a gene. From germline, CDR1 is SQVTM and CDR2 ANQGSEA. The CDR3 runs 14 residues. CDR3 amino acids: CSVVQGARTDTQYF. The CDR3 DNA reads TGCAGCGTGGTTCAGGGGGCTCGCACAGATACGCAGTATTTT.

The chain is built from TRBV5-1 and TRBJ2-7; D may be TRBD1 (5 bases). From germline, CDR1 is SGHRS and CDR2 YFSETQ. V gave up 1 base and J gave up 1 base, with 9 bases separating them. This CDR3 is 14 amino acids long. This chain's CDR3 is CASSLSQGSYEQYF. The CDR3 DNA is TGCGCCAGCAGCTTGTCCCAGGGATCCTACGAGCAGTACTTC.

This clone was seen only once. This CDR3 is CASSPIVRGRGNIQYF. The CDR3 bases are TGTGCCAGCAGCCCAATAGTTAGGGGGCGGGGAAACATTCAGTACTTC. This chain uses TRBV3-1 (or the pseudogene TRBV3-2) with TRBJ2-4; perhaps TRBD1 as D (7 bases). The CDR3 sequence is 16 residues long. Trimming took off 4 bases at V and 6 bases at J, with 19 bases between the two ends. The germline V gene encodes CDR1 LGHDT and CDR2 YNNKEL (reference sequence).

The V gene is TRBV24-1, the J gene TRBJ2-3, with 10 bases identical to TRBD1. Unmatched junction bases numbered 4, after V lost 5 bases and J lost 0 bases. The CDR3 consists of 16 residues. Per the germline V gene, CDR1 is KGHDR and CDR2 is SFDVKD. CDR3 bases: TGTGCCACCAGTGGACGACAGGGGGCGAGCACAGATACGCAGTATTTT. It encodes CATSGRQGASTDTQYF.

The chain has TRBV24-1 and TRBJ2-5, with D possibly being TRBD2 (5 bases). CDR1 and CDR2 (germline): KGHDR, SFDVKD. V gave up 5 bases and J gave up 3 bases, with 21 bases separating them. The CDR3 has 17 amino acids. CDR3 region: CATSVWVVAAVKETQYF. The CDR3 region has the DNA TGTGCCACCAGTGTTTGGGTGGTAGCAGCGGTGAAAGAGACCCAGTACTTC.

The chain recombines TRBV5-1 with TRBJ2-1; D perhaps matches TRBD1 (5 bases). Germline V gene lookup returns CDR1 SGHRS and CDR2 YFSETQ. Trimming removed 1 base at V and 8 bases at J, with 16 bases between. There are 15 residues in the CDR3. In nucleotides, the CDR3 is TGCGCCAGCAGCTTGCCCCAGGGTACTTTCGATGAGCAGTTCTTC. Amino acid sequence: CASSLPQGTFDEQFF. Full variable domain (rest looked up from reference TRBV5-1 and TRBJ2-1): KAGVTQTPRYLIKTRGQQVTLSCSPISGHRSVSWYQQTPGQGLQFLFEYFSETQRNKGNFPGRFSGRQFSNSRSEMNVSTLELGDSALYLCASSLPQGTFDEQFFGPGTRLTVL.

V usage is TRBV6-6 and J usage is TRBJ1-5, with 7 bases that match TRBD1. Trimming at V came to 8 bases and at J to 4 bases, leaving 8 bases not matched to a gene. Germline loops: CDR1 MNHNY, CDR2 SVGAGI (reference sequence). CDR3 length: 14 residues. The CDR3 reads CASSQGDRNQPQHF. DNA of the CDR3: TGTGCCAGCTCTCAGGGGGACAGAAATCAGCCCCAGCATTTT.

This chain connects TRBV3-1 (or the pseudogene TRBV3-2) to TRBJ2-1; perhaps TRBD1 as D (6 bases). This CDR3 contains 15 residues. The germline V gene has CDR1 LGHDT and CDR2 YNNKEL (reference sequence). Deletions cut 0 bases from V and 8 bases from J, with 14 bases between. The CDR3 DNA reads as TGTGCCAGCAGCCAAGACAGGGGTTTTTTTTATGAGCAGTTCTTC. It codes for CASSQDRGFFYEQFF.

The chain has TRBV12-5 and TRBJ2-2; 13 nucleotides match TRBD2. The CDR3 spans 15 residues. Germline V gene data show CDR1 as LGHNT and CDR2 as FRNRAP. The J segment lost 7 bases and the V segment lost 4 bases, leaving 3 bases of the junction unmatched. CDR3 nucleotide sequence: TGTGCTAGTGGTTGGGGACTAGCGGGAAGCGGGGAGCTGTTTTTT. Translated: CASGWGLAGSGELFF.

The CDR3 region is CASSLDRVSYEQYF. The CDR3 nucleotides are TGTGCCAGCAGCCTAGACAGGGTTTCCTACGAGCAGTACTTC. This chain uses TRBV13 with TRBJ2-7; 7 bases agree with TRBD1. Trimming removed 5 bases from V and 1 base from J; junction bases left unmatched: 5. Germline CDR1 reads PRHDT; CDR2 reads FYEKMQ (reference sequence). The CDR3 covers 14 residues.

CDR3 bases: TGTGCCAGCAGAGGCCGGGGAGGAGCGGGGGTCCCCGAGCAGTACTTC. Protein sequence: CASRGRGGAGVPEQYF. The chain couples TRBV6-6 to TRBJ2-7; 8 nucleotides match TRBD2. The CDR3 consists of 16 residues. The V segment lost 6 bases and the J segment 6 bases; nucleotides outside the gene matches: 16. Germline CDR1 reads MNHNY; CDR2 reads SVGAGI (reference sequence).

The rearrangement uses TRBV21-1 and TRBJ1-1; the table's D call, TRBD1, was not checked against the DNA. TRBV21-1 is a recognized pseudogene. This CDR3 contains 13 residues. This CDR3 is CASSNDRGRTAFF. The CDR3 DNA reads as TGTGCCAGCAGCAACGACAGGGGGCGAACAGCTTTCTTT.

This chain joins TRBV2 and TRBJ2-3, with 8 bases that match TRBD1. CDR3 size: 15 residues. Trimming at V came to 2 bases and at J to 2 bases, leaving 3 bases not matched to a gene. CDR1 and CDR2 (germline): SNHLY, FYNNEI. The CDR3 here is CASSEQGAITDTQYF. DNA for the CDR3: TGTGCCAGCAGTGAACAGGGGGCGATCACAGATACGCAGTATTTT.

This chain uses TRBV19 with TRBJ2-1; the match to TRBD2 covers 7 bases. This CDR3 comprises 12 residues. Germline trimming cut 6 bases from V and 7 bases from J; bases unmatched to any gene: 3. Germline-derived CDR1 and CDR2 are LNHDA and SQIVND (reference sequence). Here the CDR3 DNA reads TGTGCCAGTAGCTGGGGGGGAAATGAGCAGTTCTTC. Amino acids: CASSWGGNEQFF.

V is TRBV6-5 and J is TRBJ2-3; 7 bases agree with TRBD1. CDR1 is MNHEY, CDR2 SVGAGI, per germline. This CDR3 spans 15 amino acids. V dropped 5 bases and J dropped 4; count of bases not matched to a gene: 9. The CDR3 coding sequence is TGTGCCAGCAGTCTGAACAGGGGTGGGGCAGATACGCAGTATTTT. Protein: CASSLNRGGADTQYF.

The chain employs TRBV27 and TRBJ2-7, with 7 bases lining up with TRBD2. V lost 3 bases, J lost 1 base, and 3 bases stayed unmatched. The CDR3 loop spans 14 amino acids. Germline V CDR1 and CDR2: MNHEY, SMNVEV (reference sequence). The CDR3 reads CASSFGGGSYEQYF. The CDR3 DNA reads as TGTGCCAGCAGTTTTGGCGGGGGATCCTACGAGCAGTACTTC.

V usage is TRBV30 and J usage is TRBJ2-1, with TRBD2 matching over 12 bases. The CDR3 extends over 16 amino acids. CDR1 is GTSNPN and CDR2 is SVGIG in the germline V gene (reference sequence). Germline trimming cut 4 bases from V and 2 bases from J; bases unmatched to any gene: 6. CDR3 amino acids: CAWNPSGRAPYNEQFF. The CDR3 DNA follows: TGTGCCTGGAACCCTAGCGGGAGGGCTCCCTACAATGAGCAGTTCTTC. Supplemented by reference TRBV30 and TRBJ2-1, the full variable domain reads SQTIHQWPATLVQPVGSPLSLECTVEGTSNPNLYWYRQAAGRGLQLLFYSVGIGQISSEVPQNLSASRPQDRQFILSSKKLLLSDSGFYLCAWNPSGRAPYNEQFFGPGTRLTVL.

There are a few counts of this clone. The J gene is TRBJ1-6, the V gene TRBV28; no clear D gene. Germline V CDR1 and CDR2: MDHEN, SYDVKM. The CDR3 spans 15 residues. V lost 6 bases, J lost 7 bases, and 16 bases lay in between. The DNA of the CDR3 is TGTGCCAGCAGGCTCGATACTCTGGGCAATTCACCCCTCCACTTT. It specifies CASRLDTLGNSPLHF. The whole variable domain, filled in from reference TRBV28 and TRBJ1-6, reads DVKVTQSSRYLVKRTGEKVFLECVQDMDHENMFWYRQDPGLGLRLIYFSYDVKMKEKGDIPEGYSVSREKKERFSLILESASTNQTSMYLCASRLDTLGNSPLHFGNGTRLTVT.

Here the CDR3 reads CASSEEPRTSTDTQYF. The CDR3 DNA reads TGTGCCAGCAGTGAAGAGCCACGTACTAGCACAGATACGCAGTATTTT. The genes are TRBV2 and TRBJ2-3, with D uncertain. This CDR3 is built from 16 residues. Trimming left V 1 base short and J 0 bases short, with 11 bases between. CDR1 and CDR2 from the germline V gene are SNHLY and FYNNEI. The full variable domain, completed using reference TRBV2 and TRBJ2-3, is EPEVTQTPSHQVTQMGQEVILRCVPISNHLYFYWYRQILGQKVEFLVSFYNNEISEKSEIFDDQFSVERPDGSNFTLKIRSTKLEDSAMYFCASSEEPRTSTDTQYFGPGTRLTVL.

The chain combines TRBV5-4 with TRBJ1-1, with TRBD1 matching 7 bases. J gave up 10 bases and V 2 bases, and 8 bases lay outside the gene matches. From germline, CDR1 is SGHNT and CDR2 YYREEE (reference sequence). The CDR3 contains 13 residues. The CDR3 here is CASSFNPTGAAFF. As DNA, the CDR3 is TGTGCCAGCAGCTTTAATCCAACAGGGGCAGCTTTCTTT. The whole variable domain, filled in from reference TRBV5-4 and TRBJ1-1, reads ETGVTQSPTHLIKTRGQQVTLRCSSQSGHNTVSWYQQALGQGPQFIFQYYREEENGRGNFPPRFSGLQFPNYSSELNVNALELDDSALYLCASSFNPTGAAFFGQGTRLTVV.

The chain combines TRBV29-1 with TRBJ2-1; 7 bases align to TRBD1. CDR3 size: 13 residues. The germline V gene encodes CDR1 SQVTM and CDR2 ANQGSEA. V dropped 8 bases and J dropped 6; count of bases not matched to a gene: 10. The CDR3 DNA is TGCAGCTTGAGACAGGGAATCGCCAATGAGCAGTTCTTC. Translating it yields CSLRQGIANEQFF.

The CDR3 spells CASSYTGTGNTEAFF. In nucleotides, the CDR3 is TGCGCCAGCAGCTATACCGGGACAGGGAATACTGAAGCTTTCTTT. The J gene is TRBJ1-1, the V gene TRBV5-1; 9 nucleotides align to TRBD1. The junction had 8 bases not matched to a gene; V was cut back by 3 bases and J by 5 bases. The CDR3 runs to 15 residues. Germline CDR1 is SGHRS and CDR2 is YFSETQ.

The chain employs TRBV7-3 and TRBJ1-2, with 10 bases matching TRBD1. V lost 4 bases to trimming and J lost 5 bases; unmatched junction nucleotides: 4. Germline V gene lookup returns CDR1 SGHTA and CDR2 FQGTGA. The CDR3 totals 14 residues. This CDR3 is CASSSGQGMYGYTF. The CDR3 region has the DNA TGTGCCAGCAGCTCGGGACAGGGGATGTATGGCTACACCTTC.

This chain links TRBV6-2 or TRBV6-3 with TRBJ2-3; no firm D call. CDR1 and CDR2 from the germline V gene are MNHEY and SVGEGT. The V end lost 5 bases, the J end lost 10 bases, and 10 bases lay between the germline ends. The CDR3 is 11 residues long. Here the CDR3 reads CASSQFFAQYF. The CDR3 DNA reads as TGTGCCAGCAGTCAGTTTTTCGCGCAGTATTTT.

The chain couples TRBV19 to TRBJ2-1, with 16 positions matching TRBD2. Germline trimming cut 0 bases from V and 1 base from J; bases unmatched to any gene: 3. From germline, CDR1 is LNHDA and CDR2 SQIVND (reference sequence). The CDR3 extends over 19 amino acids. The CDR3 protein is CASSIDGTSGGVSYNEQFF. DNA for the CDR3: TGTGCCAGTAGTATAGATGGGACTAGCGGGGGGGTATCCTACAATGAGCAGTTCTTC.

The gene calls are TRBV27 and TRBJ2-3, with 12 bases lining up with TRBD2. V trimming: 5 bases; J trimming: 4 bases; junction bases outside the gene matches: 4. The CDR3 is made up of 15 amino acids. Per germline, CDR1 MNHEY and CDR2 SMNVEV (reference sequence). The CDR3 loop reads CASSPLAGGADTQYF. The CDR3 DNA reads TGTGCCAGCAGTCCCCTAGCGGGGGGGGCAGATACGCAGTATTTT.